Listed here are 2 T cell receptor beta chains from one sample, sequenced in a study of early T cells in non-severe SARS-CoV-2 infection. MiXCR was run by TCRdb on the 5' RACE reads, yielding one entry per CDR3 protein. The data show around 25,000 distinct CDR3 sequences, about 4% seen once. Material: whole blood. Source of these receptors: an adult who was a healthcare worker with PCR-confirmed SARS-CoV-2 infection or an uninfected control (not recorded which).

V is TRBV20-1 and J is TRBJ1-4, with 10 bases lining up with TRBD1. In germline, CDR1 is DFQATT, CDR2 SNEGSKA (reference sequence). CDR3 length: 13 amino acids. V shed 6 bases, J shed 6 bases, and the junction held 4 bases outside the gene matches. The CDR3 protein is CSANDRGHEKLFF. In DNA, the CDR3 is TGCAGTGCCAACGACAGGGGGCATGAAAAACTGTTTTTT.

This clonotype was seen at least ten times. The chain links TRBV5-5 to TRBJ2-7, with 7 bases that match TRBD1. This CDR3 comprises 15 residues. V was clipped by 0 bases and J by 3 bases; unmatched bases: 6. CDR1 is SGHKS and CDR2 is YYEKEE in the germline V gene (reference sequence). CDR3 in DNA: TGTGCCAGCAGCTTGGAAGTGACAGGGATCTACGAGCAGTACTTC. Translating gives CASSLEVTGIYEQYF.